A single sample is the source of the 23 T cell receptor beta chains below, sequenced in a study of blood T cells in healthy people across ages. A second about 7 to 11 cycle PCR used barcoded and J-beta primers. TCRdb recomputed calls from the 5' RACE reads with MiXCR, one row per CDR3 protein. This table has 700,000 to 1,000,000 distinct CDR3 sequences, under 45% appearing once. Material for sequencing was blood. These receptors all come from a man aged 55 to 70 in good health.

This clonotype was seen only once. The rearrangement links TRBV30 to TRBJ1-4, with 7 bases aligning to TRBD1. Germline V CDR1 and CDR2: GTSNPN, SVGIG (reference sequence). V lost 8 bases to trimming and J lost 7 bases; unmatched junction nucleotides: 10. The length of the CDR3 is 13 residues. The CDR3 DNA follows: TGTGCCCTAGAGGGGGCAGGGGGTGAAAAACTGTTTTTT. Residues: CALEGAGGEKLFF.

This clonotype was observed once. As DNA, the CDR3 is TGCAGTGCTAGCGCAGGGGGCCACTATGGCTACACCTTC. Protein sequence: CSASAGGHYGYTF. The V and J genes are TRBV20-1 and TRBJ1-2; 8 nucleotides align to TRBD1. The trim removed 3 bases at V and 3 bases at J, leaving 3 bases unmatched. The germline V gene has CDR1 DFQATT and CDR2 SNEGSKA (reference sequence). CDR3 length: 13 amino acids.

V gene TRBV10-1 combines with J gene TRBJ2-5; possibly TRBD1 or TRBD2 for D (5 bases each). CDR1 and CDR2 (germline): WNHNN, SYGVQD (reference sequence). CDR3 length equals 13 residues. The germline V and J ends were trimmed by 6 bases and 3 bases, with 11 bases remaining between them. The CDR3 DNA reads as TGCGCCAGCAGCATGGGACCTAAAGAGACCCAGTACTTC. Translation gives CASSMGPKETQYF.

This clonotype was seen only a few times. V usage is TRBV4-1 and J usage is TRBJ2-3; no definite D call. V lost 4 bases, J lost 6 bases, and 14 bases lay in between. There are 14 residues in the CDR3. Germline loops: CDR1 MGHRA, CDR2 YSYEKL. This CDR3 is CASSLSRARDTQYF. As DNA, the CDR3 is TGCGCCAGCAGCCTAAGCCGAGCGCGGGATACGCAGTATTTT.

DNA for the CDR3: TGTGCCAGCAGCTTACGGGGGATCGAATGGAATGAGCAGTTCTTC. Its protein is CASSLRGIEWNEQFF. The chain has TRBV7-8 and TRBJ2-1; D might be TRBD2 (6 bases). Between the trimmed V and J ends, which lost 2 bases and 7 bases, there was a span of 15 bases. Per germline, CDR1 SGHVS and CDR2 FQNEAQ. The CDR3 length is 15 residues. Full variable domain (rest looked up from reference TRBV7-8 and TRBJ2-1): GAGVSQSPRYKVAKRGQDVALRCDPISGHVSLFWYQQALGQGPEFLTYFQNEAQLDKSGLPSDRFFAERPEGSVSTLKIQRTQQEDSAVYLCASSLRGIEWNEQFFGPGTRLTVL.

The genes are TRBV20-1 and TRBJ1-5, with no clear D. The germline V and J ends were trimmed by 6 bases and 11 bases, with 5 bases remaining between them. There are 8 residues in the CDR3. The germline V gene has CDR1 DFQATT and CDR2 SNEGSKA (reference sequence). CDR3 bases: TGCAGTGCCCAGACCCAGCATTTT. This codes for CSAQTQHF.

The rearrangement links TRBV7-2 to TRBJ2-7; TRBD1 agrees at 7 bases. After removal of 3 bases from V and 5 bases from J, the junction contained 4 bases not matched to a gene. This CDR3 has 13 residues. Germline V gives CDR1 SGHTA, CDR2 FQGNSA. The CDR3 loop reads CASSFGDSHEQYF. The DNA of the CDR3 is TGTGCCAGCAGCTTCGGGGACAGTCACGAGCAGTACTTC.

The chain employs TRBV2 and TRBJ2-2; the match to TRBD1 covers 8 bases. CDR3 size: 15 residues. The germline gives CDR1 SNHLY, CDR2 FYNNEI. V dropped 7 bases and J dropped 2; count of bases not matched to a gene: 6. CDR3 in DNA: TGTGCCAGCAAACGGACAGGGAGCAACACCGGGGAGCTGTTTTTT. This sequence encodes CASKRTGSNTGELFF.

The chain couples TRBV21-1 to TRBJ2-5; the DNA was not compared with TRBD1, the D call given in the table. TRBV21-1 is flagged as a pseudogene. The CDR3 is 20 amino acids. The CDR3 DNA follows: TGTGCCAGCAGCAAAGAGATTGGGGTGGGGTCAGGGCAATTTTGCAATGAGCAGTACTTC. Amino acids: CASSKEIGVGSGQFCNEQYF.

The chain has TRBV11-2 and TRBJ2-1, with D unclear. TRBJ2-7 matches the DNA end more closely, so the J call is doubtful. CDR1 is SGHAT, CDR2 FQNNGV, per germline. The CDR3 sequence is 16 residues long. The CDR3 bases are TGTGCCAGCAGCTTGAGGTTAGACCGCTCCTACAATGAGCAGTACTTC. Its protein product is CASSLRLDRSYNEQYF.

V is TRBV4-3 and J is TRBJ1-4; no definite D call. This CDR3 is built from 18 residues. In germline, CDR1 is LGHNA, CDR2 YSLEER. The germline V and J ends were trimmed by 0 bases and 10 bases, with 24 bases remaining between them. CDR3 nucleotides: TGCGCCAGCAGCCAAGATCGACTTAGCGGCGGTGTTGCAGGAAAACTGTTTTTT. This translates into CASSQDRLSGGVAGKLFF.

This clonotype appeared once. J is TRBJ2-3 and V is TRBV30; 8 bases are a match to TRBD1. In germline, CDR1 is GTSNPN, CDR2 SVGIG (reference sequence). The J segment lost 2 bases and the V segment lost 3 bases, leaving 7 bases of the junction unmatched. The CDR3 spans 15 residues. CDR3 protein: CAWRPLQGATDTQYF. The CDR3 DNA sequence: TGTGCCTGGAGGCCGTTGCAGGGGGCCACAGATACGCAGTATTTT.

The chain recombines TRBV29-1 with TRBJ2-7; D is possibly TRBD1 (5 bases). Germline V CDR1 and CDR2: SQVTM, ANQGSEA. The V and J ends lost 5 bases and 3 bases respectively, with 11 bases between them. This CDR3 contains 12 residues. This chain's CDR3 is CSVISGYYEQYF. Here the CDR3 DNA reads TGCAGCGTTATCTCAGGGTACTACGAGCAGTACTTC.

Turning to this clonotype: Sequence at one end of the junction differs from germline and may be a read error. This chain links TRBV9 with TRBJ2-5; 7 nucleotides align to TRBD2. Germline values: CDR1 SGDLS, CDR2 YYNGEE. The CDR3 extends over 15 amino acids. This CDR3 reads CASSVDAGRGEAQYF. CDR3 sequence (DNA): TGTGCCAGCAGCGTAGATGCAGGGAGGGGAGAGGCCCAGTACTTC.

In nucleotides, the CDR3 is TGTGCCAGTAGGGACAGCGATCAGCCCCAGCATTTT. Its translation: CASRDSDQPQHF. This chain links TRBV7-9 with TRBJ1-5; 7 positions agree with TRBD1. The V segment lost 9 bases and the J segment 5 bases; nucleotides outside the gene matches: 4. CDR3 length: 12 residues. Per germline, CDR1 SEHNR and CDR2 FQNEAQ (reference sequence).

The chain combines TRBV20-1 with TRBJ1-2, with a possible D match to TRBD1 (5 bases). In germline, CDR1 is DFQATT, CDR2 SNEGSKA (reference sequence). The CDR3 length is 14 residues. The germline V and J ends were trimmed by 1 base and 4 bases, with 13 bases remaining between them. The CDR3 coding sequence is TGCAGTGCTAGAGTGGTTGGGGGGATCTATGGCTACACCTTC. Protein product: CSARVVGGIYGYTF.

The CDR3 sequence: CASSLAPTETEAFF. CDR3 DNA sequence: TGTGCCAGCAGTTTAGCCCCGACAGAAACTGAAGCTTTCTTT. The gene calls are TRBV12-3 or TRBV12-4 and TRBJ1-1; tentatively, D is TRBD1 (5 bases). V lost 0 bases and J lost 5, with 10 bases in between. This CDR3 region has 14 residues.

The rearrangement links TRBV24-1 to TRBJ1-4, with D possibly TRBD1 on 5 matching bases. Trimming shortened V by 5 bases and J by 8 bases, and 17 bases separated the two germline ends. In germline, CDR1 is KGHDR, CDR2 SFDVKD. CDR3 length: 15 residues. The CDR3 DNA reads TGTGCCACCAGTGGGCCGGGGCCCTCGGACGAAAAACTGTTTTTT. Encoded protein: CATSGPGPSDEKLFF.

The chain is built from TRBV27 and TRBJ2-5; D gene unclear. The CDR3 runs to 15 residues. Germline V gene lookup returns CDR1 MNHEY and CDR2 SMNVEV (reference sequence). The V gene lost 8 bases and the J gene lost 2 bases, with 18 bases spanning the gap. This CDR3 reads CASRDSKGWQETQYF. Here the CDR3 DNA reads TGTGCCAGCCGTGATTCCAAGGGATGGCAAGAGACCCAGTACTTC.

This clonotype came up many times. The chain combines TRBV6-2 or TRBV6-3 with TRBJ1-1, with 7 nucleotides matching TRBD1. The germline V gene encodes CDR1 MNHEY and CDR2 SVGEGT. The CDR3 is 13 amino acids. Unmatched junction bases numbered 4, after V lost 9 bases and J lost 0 bases. DNA for the CDR3: TGTGCCAGTACGGGACAGATGAACACTGAAGCTTTCTTT. Translated, it gives CASTGQMNTEAFF.

In its sample, this clonotype was seen a few times. The CDR3 nucleotides are TGTGCCAGCAGCTCCACACTAGATTATGAGCAGTTCTTC. Protein: CASSSTLDYEQFF. V usage is TRBV3-1 and J usage is TRBJ2-1; D may be TRBD2 (5 bases). Trimming cost V 5 bases and J 8 bases, with 13 bases left between them. Germline loops: CDR1 LGHDT, CDR2 YNNKEL (reference sequence). The CDR3 contains 13 residues.

This chain connects TRBV20-1 to TRBJ2-4; D tentatively fits TRBD1 or TRBD2 (5 bases each). The CDR3 runs to 16 residues. Per the germline V gene, CDR1 is DFQATT and CDR2 is SNEGSKA (reference sequence). V lost 3 bases to trimming and J lost 5 bases, with 20 bases between them. The CDR3 spells CSARRGSGRSENIQYF. In DNA form, the CDR3 reads TGCAGTGCTAGGAGGGGCTCTGGACGGTCGGAAAACATTCAGTACTTC.

This clonotype has a handful of counts. The chain links TRBV14 to TRBJ2-1, with D possibly being TRBD2 (6 bases). The CDR3 has 14 residues. Germline V gene lookup returns CDR1 SGHDN and CDR2 FVKESK. The V and J ends lost 0 bases and 4 bases respectively, with 7 bases between them. The CDR3 loop is CASSQERGYNEQFF. The CDR3 nucleotides are TGTGCCAGCAGCCAAGAGCGGGGTTACAATGAGCAGTTCTTC. Full variable domain (outside the CDR3, taken from reference TRBV14 and TRBJ2-1): EAGVTQFPSHSVIEKGQTVTLRCDPISGHDNLYWYRRVMGKEIKFLLHFVKESKQDESGMPNNRFLAERTGGTYSTLKVQPAELEDSGVYFCASSQERGYNEQFFGPGTRLTVL.